This T cell receptor (beta chain) was retrieved from a study of blood T cell repertoires in COVID-19. Study in general: Samples came from the United States, Italy and Spain, spanning acute and convalescent COVID-19. From T cells, B-cell-depleted T cells, or PBMCs came the material, which was cDNA or gDNA.

V trimming: 5 bases; J trimming: 3 bases; junction bases outside the gene matches: 1. Germline CDR1 and CDR2: LNHDA and SQIVND (reference sequence). The CDR3 loop spans 12 amino acids. Repertoires were generated with immunoSEQ multiplex PCR, while TCRdb's copy carries only in-frame clones and drops some. In the table there are 30,000 to 50,000 clones, 79% of which are singletons. The source material was peripheral blood. This chain joins TRBV19 and TRBJ2-7; TRBD1 aligns across 7 bases. The TCR originated in an older man with acute or convalescent COVID-19. CDR3 in amino acids: CASSPGGYEQYF. The CDR3 DNA follows: TGTGCCAGTAGTCCAGGGGGCTACGAGCAGTACTTC.